The T cell receptor beta chain under discussion was sequenced for a study of tumor and adjacent non-tumor tissue in lung cancer (dated by TCRdb to the late 2010s). For the study in its entirety: By cancer type, the cohort comprised around 11 adenocarcinoma patients, a couple of squamous cell carcinoma patients and 1 small cell lung cancer patient. The roughly 15 patients were aged about 30 to 80 years, included 10 men and 5 women, and had TNM stage I to III disease. Sequencing produced 100 million to 150 million productive TCRbeta reads in total, an average of approximately 3.9 million reads per sample. The study compared bulk TCRbeta repertoires between lung tumor tissue and matched distant non-tumor lung tissue from around 16 lung cancer patients. For each patient, one tumor sample and one normal lung sample were taken, giving thirty paired specimens that underwent TCRbeta CDR3 sequencing. Overall results and qualifications from the work: Neither the sequencing platform nor unique molecular identifiers are named or mentioned anywhere in the methods. Tumor tissue showed significantly higher TCR diversity (inverse Simpson) than normal lung tissue, at roughly 430 vs 170 (P = 0.0075, Mann-Whitney U test). Only roughly 16 patients were in the cohort, and the authors stated that larger samples and more detailed clinical data are needed. Because peripheral blood was not sequenced, the blood TCRbeta repertoires of the lung cancer patients in the study went unexamined. Younger patients had significantly higher TCR diversity, and higher tumor TCR diversity was associated with shorter overall and disease-free survival. The top 100 clones accounted for a significantly larger cumulative portion of the repertoire in normal lung than in tumor tissue.

On this clonotype itself: Its specific antigen is unknown. No quality values exist for individual bases; no much larger clone is one base distant.

RNA was extracted from bulk unsorted tissue and checked for quality with a NanoDrop ND-1000 and an Agilent 2100. The donors were newly diagnosed lung cancer patients admitted for thoracic surgery in China from August to November 2014 who had not received prior chemotherapy. Patients who had received previous radiotherapy or chemotherapy, or who had another concurrent cancer, were excluded from the study. Surgical tissue pieces of 1-2 cm3 were preserved in RNAlater solution and were kept at -80 degrees C until use. Library preparation was by multiplex PCR. This sample was sequenced with an Illumina HiSeq 2500. Following protocols modified from ARM-PCR, the researchers constructed TCRbeta libraries through three rounds of nested PCR with primers (Table S4). PCR products of 200-500 bp were gel-excised and purified with the QIAquick gel extraction kit before sequencing. In the authors' own workflow: Trimmomatic was used to clean the reads, FLASH merged the cleaned reads into complete CDR3 sequences, and MiTCR assigned the sequences to V(D)J germline segments. Clonal diversity was calculated as the inverse Simpson's index using VDJtools. In-frame sequences lacking a premature stop codon were counted as productive reads. The raw public data were reprocessed by TCRdb itself: fastp quality trimming at Q25, MiXCR clonotype calling, in-frame beta chains only. Under each unique CDR3 protein, matching rows form one entry showing the most common genes and DNA. The V and J calls and clone size come from TCRdb's table, not from the authors' own analysis. In this sample the table shows approximately 150,000 distinct CDR3 sequences, around 66% of which occur a single time. About 20% of the sample is in the top ten clones.

Based on the germline V gene, the CDR1 and CDR2 sequences are SGHRS and YFSETQ. From cysteine to phenylalanine, the CDR3 is 13 amino acids long. CDR3 DNA only is kept here, 39 bases in frame from base 1. At the junction V is shortened by 4 bases and J by 7 bases; bases outside the gene matches: 5. This TCR was sampled from a man in his 60s with small cell lung cancer. The chain was built from TRBV5-1 and TRBJ2-5, and TRBD1 matches 9 of the central bases. Sequencing was performed on lung tumor tissue. In nucleotides, the sequence is TGCGCCAGCAGCGCCGGGACAGGGCTGACCCAGTACTTC. It encodes CASSAGTGLTQYF.